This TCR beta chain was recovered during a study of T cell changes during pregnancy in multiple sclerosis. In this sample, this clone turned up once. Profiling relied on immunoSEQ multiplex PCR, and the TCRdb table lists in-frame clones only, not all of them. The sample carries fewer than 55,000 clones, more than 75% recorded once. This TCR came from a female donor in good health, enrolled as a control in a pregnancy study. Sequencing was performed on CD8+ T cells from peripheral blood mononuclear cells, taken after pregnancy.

The CDR3 spells CASSQVFSGGINEQFF. CDR3 in DNA: TGTGCCAGCAGCCAAGTGTTTAGCGGGGGAATCAATGAGCAGTTCTTC. This sequence joins TRBV4-2 and TRBJ2-1; TRBD2 aligns across 9 bases. The J segment lost 6 bases and the V segment lost 1 base, leaving 7 bases of the junction unmatched. The CDR3 has 16 residues. Per germline, CDR1 LGHNA and CDR2 YNFKEQ.